Listed below are T cell receptor beta chains from one sample, sequenced in a study of CD8+ T cells in alopecia areata. The protocol was immunoSEQ multiplex PCR, while the TCRdb copy is restricted to in-frame clones and leaves out a portion. The top ten hold 10% of the sample, which has 130,000 or so clones, roughly 50% seen once. Material: NKG2D-low CD8+ T cells sorted from blood. The origin of the receptors is a human donor with alopecia areata. Each CDR3 is given with its conserved first and last residue. The D gene is left open where the match is weak. Not every row has a clone size; where given, it reads once, few, many or a size class.

>TRBV30|.|.|TRBJ2-7
CAWSPGDTYEQYF
TGTGCCTGGAGTCCCGGTGATACCTACGAGCAGTACTTC
>TRBV28|.|.|TRBJ2-7
CASSLSVIGGTYEQYF
TGTGCCAGCAGTTTATCTGTTATCGGAGGGACCTACGAGCAGTACTTC
>TRBV6-5|.|.|TRBJ1-1
CASSYFPVRQAFF
TGTGCCAGCAGTTACTTTCCCGTCCGTCAAGCTTTCTTT
>TRBV28|few|TRBD1|TRBJ1-5
CASSRGTAYNQPQHF
TGTGCCAGCAGTCGCGGGACAGCTTACAATCAGCCCCAGCATTTT
>TRBV29-1|.|.|TRBJ1-1
CSVAGLGSPEAFF
TGCAGCGTTGCAGGGTTGGGGAGCCCTGAAGCTTTCTTT
>TRBV7-9|.|TRBD1|TRBJ2-5
CASSRPGQEQETQYF
TGTGCCAGCAGCCGACCGGGACAGGAACAAGAGACCCAGTACTTC
>TRBV7-2|once|.|TRBJ1-2
CASSLGVYGYTF
TGTGCCAGCAGCTTAGGGGTTTATGGCTACACCTTC
>TRBV29-1|few|.|TRBJ2-2
CSVEALTGPGELFF
TGCAGCGTTGAAGCCCTTACGGGCCCCGGGGAGCTGTTTTTT
>TRBV11-3|.|.|TRBJ2-2
CASAAGELFF
TGTGCCAGCGCGGCCGGGGAGCTGTTTTTT
>TRBV30|few|.|TRBJ2-1
CACTQDSYNEQFF
TGTGCCTGCACCCAGGACTCCTACAATGAGCAGTTCTTC
>TRBV4-3|.|.|TRBJ2-4
CASSQDGENIQYF
TGCGCCAGCAGCCAAGATGGAGAAAACATTCAGTACTTC
>TRBV29-1|.|.|TRBJ2-7
CSVLSYEQYF
TGCAGCGTTTTATCCTACGAGCAGTACTTC
>TRBV5-1|.|.|TRBJ1-2
CASSLGEGYTF
TGCGCCAGCAGCCTCGGGGAAGGCTACACCTTC
>TRBV29-1|.|TRBD1|TRBJ2-1
CSVEGGQGDYNEQFF
TGCAGCGTTGAAGGTGGACAGGGGGACTACAATGAGCAGTTCTTC
>TRBV28|.|.|TRBJ2-3
CASSFRGGPTDTQYF
TGTGCCAGCAGTTTTCGTGGGGGTCCCACAGATACGCAGTATTTT
>TRBV27|.|.|TRBJ2-1
CASSPVGVGTEQFF
TGTGCCAGCAGTCCCGTAGGAGTAGGGACTGAGCAGTTCTTC
>TRBV27|.|.|TRBJ1-1
CASSLSGEAFF
TGTGCCAGCAGTTTAAGTGGTGAAGCTTTCTTT
>TRBV19|.|TRBD1|TRBJ1-1
CASSLWTGMNTEAFF
TGTGCCAGTAGTCTCTGGACAGGGATGAACACTGAAGCTTTCTTT
>TRBV2|.|.|TRBJ2-7
CASSGGYEQYF
TGTGCCAGCAGTGGCGGCTACGAGCAGTACTTC
>TRBV29-1|.|.|TRBJ1-1
CSVSRDENTEAFF
TGCAGCGTCAGCCGGGACGAGAACACTGAAGCTTTCTTT
>TRBV20-1|.|.|TRBJ2-7
CSARDGSEQYF
TGCAGTGCTAGAGATGGGAGCGAGCAGTACTTC
>TRBV5-1|.|.|TRBJ2-7
CASSFGYEQYF
TGCGCCAGCAGCTTCGGCTACGAGCAGTACTTC
>TRBV7-2|.|.|TRBJ2-7
CASSLDAGYEQYF
TGTGCCAGCAGCTTAGATGCAGGCTACGAGCAGTACTTC
>TRBV29-1|.|TRBD1|TRBJ1-1
CSVQGGQVEGTEAFF
TGCAGCGTTCAGGGCGGACAGGTGGAGGGCACTGAAGCTTTCTTT
>TRBV7-9|.|.|TRBJ2-3
CASSLQGSPTDTQYF
TGTGCCAGCAGCTTACAGGGGTCACCTACAGATACGCAGTATTTT
>TRBV11-2|.|.|TRBJ2-7
CASAGGRDPYEQYF
TGTGCCAGCGCCGGAGGGCGGGACCCCTACGAGCAGTACTTC
>TRBV28|.|.|TRBJ2-3
CASRTGGPADTQYF
TGTGCCAGCAGGACCGGGGGACCGGCAGATACGCAGTATTTT
>TRBV27|.|.|TRBJ2-6
CASSGGAGANVLTF
TGTGCCAGCAGTGGGGGCGCCGGGGCCAACGTCCTGACTTTC
>TRBV29-1|few|TRBD2|TRBJ2-5
CSVEGTSTRETQYF
TGCAGCGTTGAAGGGACTAGTACCCGAGAGACCCAGTACTTC
>TRBV20-1|.|.|TRBJ1-5
CSVELRGLEHF
TGCAGTGTTGAATTGCGGGGTTTAGAGCATTTT
>TRBV28|.|TRBD1|TRBJ2-7
CASSLRDRLTLQYF
TGTGCCAGCAGTTTAAGGGACAGGTTAACCCTGCAGTACTTC
>TRBV27|.|.|TRBJ2-7
CASSLGTVYEQYF
TGTGCCAGCAGTTTGGGGACGGTCTACGAGCAGTACTTC
>TRBV29-1|.|TRBD1|TRBJ1-4
CSVELRDRDEKLFF
TGCAGCGTTGAATTGAGGGACAGGGATGAAAAACTGTTTTTT
>TRBV29-1|few|.|TRBJ1-2
CSVDTRNGYTF
TGCAGCGTTGATACCAGGAATGGCTACACCTTC
>TRBV29-1|few|.|TRBJ2-1
CSVDGGPSSYNEQFF
TGCAGCGTTGACGGGGGGCCAAGCTCCTACAATGAGCAGTTCTTC
>TRBV28|few|.|TRBJ2-1
CASSVLAVYNEQFF
TGTGCCAGCAGTGTACTGGCAGTCTACAATGAGCAGTTCTTC
>TRBV9|.|.|TRBJ2-3
CASSEDLLVDTQYF
TGTGCCAGCAGCGAGGACCTCCTAGTAGATACGCAGTATTTT
>TRBV29-1|.|.|TRBJ2-4
CSVETGTRKNIQYF
TGCAGCGTTGAAACAGGAACTCGGAAAAACATTCAGTACTTC
>TRBV5-6|.|TRBD1|TRBJ2-5
CASTEDRRRETQYF
TGTGCCAGCACCGAGGACAGGCGACGGGAGACCCAGTACTTC
>TRBV27|.|.|TRBJ1-2
CASSLGQGNGYTF
TGTGCCAGCAGTTTAGGGCAGGGAAATGGCTACACCTTC
>TRBV4-3|.|TRBD2|TRBJ2-1
CASSHDGLAGIYEQFF
TGCGCCAGCAGCCATGACGGACTAGCGGGAATCTATGAGCAGTTCTTC
>TRBV27|.|.|TRBJ2-5
CASSWTDGGETQYF
TGTGCCAGCAGTTGGACAGACGGGGGAGAGACCCAGTACTTC
>TRBV29-1|.|TRBD2|TRBJ2-2
CSVEAFTTSGRAGELFF
TGCAGCGTTGAAGCTTTCACGACTAGCGGGAGGGCCGGGGAGCTGTTTTTT
>TRBV7-8|.|TRBD2|TRBJ2-1
CASSLGVAGGLEQFF
TGTGCCAGCAGCTTAGGAGTAGCGGGAGGACTGGAGCAGTTCTTC
>TRBV27|.|.|TRBJ2-7
CASSAGYEQYF
TGTGCCAGCTCGGCGGGGTACGAGCAGTACTTC
>TRBV27|.|TRBD1|TRBJ1-2
CASSHRGPGGYTF
TGTGCCAGCAGTCACAGGGGACCGGGAGGCTACACCTTC
>TRBV29-1|few|.|TRBJ2-5
CSVLQQETQYF
TGCAGCGTTTTGCAACAAGAGACCCAGTACTTC
>TRBV29-1|.|.|TRBJ2-1
CSAPGGQVLSYNEQFF
TGCAGCGCCCCCGGAGGGCAAGTCCTCTCCTACAATGAGCAGTTCTTC
>TRBV29-1|.|.|TRBJ2-7
CSVARVGSEQYF
TGCAGCGTTGCCAGGGTGGGATCCGAGCAGTACTTC
>TRBV29-1|.|.|TRBJ2-5
CSVFAQETQYF
TGCAGCGTTTTCGCCCAAGAGACCCAGTACTTC
>TRBV29-1|few|.|TRBJ2-1
CSLGYGNEQFF
TGCAGCTTGGGGTATGGGAATGAGCAGTTCTTC
>TRBV29-1|.|.|TRBJ2-1
CSVEAQALDYNEQFF
TGCAGCGTTGAAGCCCAGGCCTTAGACTACAATGAGCAGTTCTTC
>TRBV29-1|.|.|TRBJ1-1
CSAGAIGGTEAFF
TGCAGCGCCGGGGCCATAGGAGGAACTGAAGCTTTCTTT
>TRBV11-2|.|.|TRBJ2-3
CASSLGGGPQRTQYF
TGTGCCAGCAGCTTAGGCGGGGGCCCGCAGAGGACGCAGTATTTT
>TRBV29-1|few|.|TRBJ2-7
CSVEDPMGTLYEQYF
TGCAGCGTTGAAGATCCCATGGGGACCCTTTACGAGCAGTACTTC
>TRBV11-3|.|.|TRBJ1-2
CASSALGYHGYTF
TGTGCCAGCAGCGCCCTAGGGTACCATGGCTACACCTTC
>TRBV30|once|.|TRBJ2-1
CAWTDSYNEQFF
TGTGCCTGGACGGACAGCTACAATGAGCAGTTCTTC
>TRBV29-1|.|.|TRBJ2-1
CSVVVLNEQFF
TGCAGCGTTGTTGTTCTCAATGAGCAGTTCTTC
>TRBV11-2|few|TRBD2|TRBJ2-3
CASSLALASKGTDTQYF
TGTGCCAGCAGCTTGGCACTAGCGTCGAAGGGTACAGATACGCAGTATTTT
>TRBV4-2|once|TRBD2|TRBJ2-4
CASSQVRWEGAAKNIQYF
TGTGCCAGCAGCCAGGTGCGGTGGGAGGGTGCAGCCAAAAACATTCAGTACTTC